One sample yielded the 20 T cell receptor beta chains listed below, sequenced in a study of cytomegalovirus exposure and HLA in healthy donors. The PCR used 60 Vbeta and 13 Jbeta primers. Only in-frame clones appear in the TCRdb table, and some are missing; sequencing was by immunoSEQ multiplex PCR. Found here are approximately 170,000 clones, approximately 71% of them singletons; the top ten hold about 4.9%. The sequenced sample consisted of PBMCs. Receptors were obtained from a young woman in good health and CMV-seropositive.

This chain uses TRBV4-2 with TRBJ2-7, with 9 nucleotides matching TRBD1. Germline V gives CDR1 LGHNA, CDR2 YNFKEQ. Unmatched junction bases numbered 4, after V lost 4 bases and J lost 3 bases. This CDR3 has 14 residues. The CDR3 sequence is CASSRDRGSYEQYF. The CDR3 DNA reads as TGTGCCAGCAGCCGTGACAGGGGGAGCTACGAGCAGTACTTC.

The chain is built from TRBV5-1 and TRBJ2-3; D perhaps matches TRBD2 (5 bases). The germline V gene has CDR1 SGHRS and CDR2 YFSETQ. The V gene lost 5 bases and the J gene lost 1 base, with 11 bases spanning the gap. The length of the CDR3 is 14 residues. The chain's CDR3 is CASRWWGGTDTQYF. The CDR3 nucleotides read TGCGCCAGCAGGTGGTGGGGAGGCACAGATACGCAGTATTTT.

The chain combines TRBV4-2 with TRBJ2-4; 13 bases line up with TRBD2. The CDR3 loop spans 17 amino acids. Germline CDR1 and CDR2: LGHNA and YNFKEQ. V lost 4 bases to trimming and J lost 3 bases; unmatched junction nucleotides: 6. The chain's CDR3 is CASSPGLAGVGKNIQYF. The DNA of the CDR3 is TGTGCCAGCAGCCCCGGACTAGCGGGGGTCGGCAAAAACATTCAGTACTTC.

The CDR3 bases are TGTGCCAGCAAACCAGGGGTCATGAACACTGAAGCTTTCTTT. Amino acids: CASKPGVMNTEAFF. This chain connects TRBV6-1 to TRBJ1-1; D is possibly TRBD1 (6 bases). The CDR3 is made up of 14 amino acids. The germline V gene has CDR1 MNHNS and CDR2 SASEGT. Trimming cost V 7 bases and J 0 bases, with 12 bases left between them.

V and J are TRBV19 and TRBJ1-6, with D possibly being TRBD1 (5 bases). This CDR3 is 15 amino acids long. CDR1 is LNHDA, CDR2 SQIVND, per germline (reference sequence). Trimming pared 3 bases from V and 6 bases from J, leaving 12 bases between. The CDR3 DNA is TGTGCCAGTAGTATCCAGGGCTCCGGTAATTCACCCCTCCACTTT. Its translation: CASSIQGSGNSPLHF.

This clone was observed a handful of times. The chain links TRBV28 to TRBJ2-5, with 9 bases fitting TRBD2. Losses at the gene ends were 3 bases for V and 4 bases for J; bases not matched to a gene: 6. Germline V gene lookup returns CDR1 MDHEN and CDR2 SYDVKM. The CDR3 is made up of 15 amino acids. As DNA, the CDR3 is TGTGCCAGCAGTTTTCTTAGCGGGGGTGGAGAGACCCAGTACTTC. Its translation: CASSFLSGGGETQYF.

The rearrangement links TRBV4-3 to TRBJ1-1, with TRBD1 identical over 8 bases. CDR3 length: 14 amino acids. The junction had 1 base not matched to a gene; V was cut back by 4 bases and J by 0 bases. CDR1 LGHNA and CDR2 YSLEER come from the germline V gene. In DNA form, the CDR3 reads TGCGCCAGCAGCCGGGACAGGCTGAACACTGAAGCTTTCTTT. Translating gives CASSRDRLNTEAFF.

This chain links TRBV7-9 with TRBJ2-1, with TRBD2 matching 12 bases. There are 14 residues in the CDR3. From germline, CDR1 is SEHNR and CDR2 FQNEAQ (reference sequence). V lost 1 base, J lost 8 bases, and 0 bases stayed unmatched. CDR3 nucleotides: TGTGCCAGCAGCTTAGGGACTAGCGGGGATGAGCAGTTCTTC. This encodes CASSLGTSGDEQFF.

The chain links TRBV6-4 to TRBJ2-3, with 9 bases lining up with TRBD2. V shed 8 bases and J 4 bases; nucleotides not matched to a gene: 7. The CDR3 is 14 residues long. In germline, CDR1 is MRHNA, CDR2 SNTAGT. The CDR3, as DNA: TGTGCCAGCGCCAGGGGCGGGGGGGCAGATACGCAGTATTTT. This translates into CASARGGGADTQYF.

This chain links TRBV18 with TRBJ1-1; no firm D call. The V gene's germline CDR1 is KGHSH and CDR2 LQKENI. Trimming left V 4 bases short and J 5 bases short, with 14 bases between. This CDR3 has 14 residues. The CDR3 protein is CASSRGRLTTEAFF. The CDR3 nucleotides are TGTGCCAGCTCACGAGGGCGCCTGACGACTGAAGCTTTCTTT.

This chain joins TRBV5-6 and TRBJ1-1, with D possibly being TRBD1 (6 bases). In germline, CDR1 is SGHDT, CDR2 YYEEEE. V gave up 0 bases and J gave up 5 bases, with 11 bases separating them. The length of the CDR3 is 14 residues. This CDR3 reads CASSLAGAQTEAFF. The CDR3 DNA follows: TGTGCCAGCAGCTTGGCAGGGGCACAGACTGAAGCTTTCTTT.

The chain employs TRBV6-6 and TRBJ2-5, with a possible D match to TRBD1 (6 bases). This CDR3 is built from 14 residues. Germline V gene sequence: CDR1 MNHNY, CDR2 SVGAGI (reference sequence). V lost 2 bases and J 2 bases, leaving 9 bases between the germline ends. The CDR3: CASSYRQAQETQYF. The CDR3 coding sequence is TGTGCCAGCAGTTACCGACAGGCGCAAGAGACCCAGTACTTC.

The V and J genes are TRBV29-1 and TRBJ2-7; TRBD2 agrees at 7 bases. V was pared by 3 bases and J by 4 bases, with 6 bases of the junction left unmatched. This CDR3 has 13 residues. Germline loops: CDR1 SQVTM, CDR2 ANQGSEA. The CDR3 loop reads CSVEDGEGYEQYF. CDR3 sequence (DNA): TGCAGCGTTGAGGACGGGGAGGGGTACGAGCAGTACTTC.

This chain links TRBV7-2 with TRBJ2-2; unclear D gene. The CDR3 is 18 residues long. Between the trimmed V and J ends, which lost 5 bases and 0 bases, there was a span of 19 bases. Germline V gives CDR1 SGHTA, CDR2 FQGNSA. The CDR3 nucleotides read TGTGCCAGCAGCCCCACCGGTGAGGCCGGTTCGAACACCGGGGAGCTGTTTTTT. Its protein is CASSPTGEAGSNTGELFF.

This clone was recorded a few times. This rearrangement joins TRBV6-5 to TRBJ2-7; 10 bases line up with TRBD2. Germline assignment: CDR1 MNHEY and CDR2 SVGAGI. The junction had 6 bases not matched to a gene; V was cut back by 5 bases and J by 2 bases. The CDR3 spans 15 residues. The DNA for the CDR3 is TGTGCCAGCAGTCGATGGACTAGCGGAACCTACGAGCAGTACTTC. It encodes CASSRWTSGTYEQYF.

This clone was seen only once. Its ends do not fully match the called genes, so a read error is possible. This CDR3 is also generated by other DNA sequences in the sample. V usage is TRBV9 and J usage is TRBJ1-6; D ambiguous. The CDR3 totals 14 residues. Per germline, CDR1 SGDLS and CDR2 YYNGEE. CDR3 bases: TGTGCCAGCAGCGTAGGCGGTAATAATTCGCCCCTCCACTTT. This translates into CASSVGGNNSPLHF.

The J gene is TRBJ2-1, the V gene TRBV6-1, with a weak D call TRBD2 (5 bases). The CDR3 spans 14 residues. Between the trimmed V and J ends, which lost 7 bases and 0 bases, there was a span of 10 bases. Per germline, CDR1 MNHNS and CDR2 SASEGT. The CDR3 region has the DNA TGTGCCAGCATAGCGTATAGCTCCTACAATGAGCAGTTCTTC. Protein sequence: CASIAYSSYNEQFF.

This chain uses TRBV5-1 with TRBJ2-3; D possibly corresponds to TRBD1 (7 bases). The CDR3 runs 15 residues. V lost 4 bases and J lost 5, with 17 bases in between. Germline V gene data show CDR1 as SGHRS and CDR2 as YFSETQ. CDR3 region: CASSPPGQEGDTQYF. For the CDR3, the DNA is TGCGCCAGCAGCCCCCCCGGACAGGAGGGAGATACGCAGTATTTT.

The chain links TRBV21-1 to TRBJ1-6; the table assigns TRBD1, which was not confirmed against the DNA. TRBV21-1 is a pseudogene locus. The CDR3 sequence is 22 residues long. The CDR3 loop is CASSETPGLGQGDLSYNSPLHF. Written as DNA, the CDR3 is TGTGCCAGCAGCGAAACTCCGGGTCTGGGACAGGGGGATCTTTCCTATAATTCACCCCTCCACTTT.

The J gene is TRBJ2-1, the V gene TRBV19; 8 bases align to TRBD2. The germline V gene encodes CDR1 LNHDA and CDR2 SQIVND (reference sequence). The CDR3 covers 17 residues. Trimming removed 3 bases from V and 9 bases from J; junction bases left unmatched: 16. The CDR3 DNA follows: TGTGCCAGTAGTATTGCCAGCGGGGCTAGCGGGTATGCTGAGCAGTTCTTC. This gives the protein CASSIASGASGYAEQFF.